The present T cell receptor beta chain was sequenced within a study of shared clonotypes between healthy human individuals. Findings of the study overall: Sequencing depth was a factor that was expected to affect clonotype sharing among donors.

V shed 6 bases and J shed 4 bases, with 14 bases lying between them. This CDR3 is built from 14 residues. The germline V gene encodes CDR1 SNHLY and CDR2 FYNNEI. Note on this clone: The antigen remains unidentified.

The sequencing of unsorted PBMC DNA took place on ten immunoSEQ deep assay plates. Some clones are missing from TCRdb's copy, which holds only in-frame ones; the method was immunoSEQ multiplex PCR. The data show nearly 500,000 clones, around 78% seen once. The V call is TRBV2, the J call TRBJ2-3, with D unresolved. The TCR was taken from a middle-aged woman in good health. Some clones in this sample may be carry-over from other donors' samples. The sequencing sample was made of PBMCs. CDR3 amino acids: CASSLRVTADTQYF. DNA for the CDR3: TGTGCCAGCAGCCTCCGGGTGACGGCAGATACGCAGTATTTT.